This entry features one T cell receptor beta chain sequence. Its antigen is as yet unknown. The method was immunoSEQ multiplex PCR; TCRdb's version includes in-frame clones alone and lacks a portion of them. The sample has thousands of clones, 60% to 80% seen once. This specimen comes from a study of T cell clonotyping in hematopoietic cell transplantation. The study, taken as a whole, reports: Pathologically expanded recipient clonotypes increased progressively from day 30 to day 180 as diversity fell.

V shed 4 bases and J 5 bases; nucleotides not matched to a gene: 12. Germline assignment: CDR1 SGDLS and CDR2 YYNGEE. CDR3 length: 16 residues. Sample: PBMCs, taken 180 days after allogeneic stem cell transplant. V gene TRBV9 combines with J gene TRBJ2-1; 7 nucleotides match TRBD1. The clonotype was recovered from a male patient aged 35-50 years who had an allogeneic stem cell transplant from a related donor, so the T cells may come from the graft donor. Some clones in this sample may be carry-over from other donors' samples. This chain's CDR3 is CASSINRDRPHNEQFF. The DNA for the CDR3 is TGTGCCAGCAGCATAAACCGGGACAGACCTCACAATGAGCAGTTCTTC.